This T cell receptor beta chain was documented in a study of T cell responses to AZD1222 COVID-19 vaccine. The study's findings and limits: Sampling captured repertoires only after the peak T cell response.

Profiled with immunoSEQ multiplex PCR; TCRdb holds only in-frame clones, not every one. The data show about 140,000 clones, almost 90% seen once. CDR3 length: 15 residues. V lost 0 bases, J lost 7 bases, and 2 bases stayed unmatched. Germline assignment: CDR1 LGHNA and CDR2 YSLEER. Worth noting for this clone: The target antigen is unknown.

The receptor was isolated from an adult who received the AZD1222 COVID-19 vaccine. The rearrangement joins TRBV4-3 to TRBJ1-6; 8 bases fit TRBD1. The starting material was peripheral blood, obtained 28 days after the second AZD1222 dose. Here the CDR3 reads CASSQDDRGNSPLHF. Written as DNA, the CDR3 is TGCGCCAGCAGCCAAGATGACAGGGGCAATTCACCCCTCCACTTT.